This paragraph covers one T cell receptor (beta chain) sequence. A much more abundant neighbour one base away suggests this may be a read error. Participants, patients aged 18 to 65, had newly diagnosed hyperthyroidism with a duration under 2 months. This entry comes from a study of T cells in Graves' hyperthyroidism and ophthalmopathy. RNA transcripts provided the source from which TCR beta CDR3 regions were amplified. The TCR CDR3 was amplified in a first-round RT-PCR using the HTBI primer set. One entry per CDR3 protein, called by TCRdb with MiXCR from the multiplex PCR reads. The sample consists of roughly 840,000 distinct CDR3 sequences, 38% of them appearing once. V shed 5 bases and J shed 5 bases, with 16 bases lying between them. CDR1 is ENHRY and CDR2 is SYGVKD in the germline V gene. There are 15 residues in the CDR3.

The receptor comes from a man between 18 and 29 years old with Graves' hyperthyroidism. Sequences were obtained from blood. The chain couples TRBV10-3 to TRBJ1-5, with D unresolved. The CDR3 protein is CAISKGLAGDQPQHF. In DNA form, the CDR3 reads TGTGCCATCAGTAAGGGTCTTGCCGGGGATCAGCCCCAGCATTTT.